This TCR beta chain was observed in a study of regulatory T cells in long-lasting Graves disease. Study information: The study enrolled newly diagnosed Graves' patients on antithyroid drugs under 3 months.

This clonotype was detected a few times. The time point denotes: newly diagnosed GD, antithyroid drugs for less than 3 months. PBMC RNA served as the TCR library source. According to the study, TCR beta libraries were built with iRepertoire HTBI primers and CDR3-region Arm-PCR. MiXCR, applied by TCRdb to the multiplex PCR reads, yields one record per CDR3 protein. The sample consists of about 460,000 distinct CDR3 sequences, about 15% of them appearing once. A further study also used this sample, focusing on T cells in Graves' hyperthyroidism and ophthalmopathy.

The sequencing here drew on peripheral blood mononuclear cells (PBMCs), taken at new diagnosis, from a patient treated with antithyroid drugs. The origin of this receptor is a woman in her fifties or sixties with Graves disease.

This CDR3 is CASSKPIAGAGNEQFF. The CDR3 DNA follows: TGTGCCAGCAGTAAACCTATAGCGGGAGCTGGGAATGAGCAGTTCTTC. The genes are TRBV6-1 and TRBJ2-1; 9 bases agree with TRBD2. The CDR3 has 16 residues. Looked up from germline, CDR1 is MNHNS and CDR2 is SASEGT. V shed 5 bases, J shed 7 bases, and the junction held 12 bases outside the gene matches.